The T cell receptor beta chain under discussion was sequenced for a study of OX40 agonist ivuxolimab in advanced cancers. Germline assignment: CDR1 SGHKS and CDR2 YYEKEE (reference sequence). V was shortened by 0 bases and J by 5 bases, with 17 bases between the two germline ends. This CDR3 has 16 residues. Repertoires were generated with immunoSEQ multiplex PCR, while TCRdb's copy carries only in-frame clones and drops some. The sample has some 59,000 clones, less than 95% seen once. The chain uses TRBV5-5 and TRBJ1-2; possibly TRBD1 for D (6 bases). Here the sequenced sample was CD4+ or CD8+ T cells sorted from blood, taken in a trial of the OX40 agonist ivuxolimab. The TCR comes from an adult with an advanced solid tumor such as melanoma, head and neck, liver or kidney cancer. This chain's CDR3 is CASSLAGATAGYGYTF. The CDR3 nucleotides are TGTGCCAGCAGCTTGGCAGGGGCGACGGCGGGGTATGGCTACACCTTC. Full variable domain (rest looked up from reference TRBV5-5 and TRBJ1-2): DAGVTQSPTHLIKTRGQQVTLRCSPISGHKSVSWYQQVLGQGPQFIFQYYEKEERGRGNFPDRFSARQFPNYSSELNVNALLLGDSALYLCASSLAGATAGYGYTFGSGTRLTVV.